Shown below are 4 T cell receptor beta chains from a single sample sequenced in a study of cytomegalovirus exposure and HLA in healthy donors. The PCR employed 60 Vbeta primers together with 13 Jbeta primers. Sequencing used immunoSEQ multiplex PCR; TCRdb keeps in-frame clones, though not all of them. This table holds over 110,000 clones, 82% found once. Sequencing was done on a sample of PBMCs. These TCRs come from a male donor in good health and CMV-seronegative.

This clone was seen once. This chain joins TRBV2 and TRBJ2-1, with TRBD1 identical over 10 bases. The V and J ends lost 6 bases and 7 bases, in that order; junction bases with no gene match: 9. Germline lookup yields CDR1 SNHLY and CDR2 FYNNEI. CDR3 length equals 15 residues. CDR3 sequence: CASSRPGQGRNEQFF. The CDR3 DNA reads TGTGCCAGCAGCCGACCGGGACAGGGGAGAAATGAGCAGTTCTTC.

This clone was recorded only once. The chain combines TRBV9 with TRBJ1-2; D not certain. The V end lost 0 bases, the J end lost 0 bases, and 6 bases lay between the germline ends. CDR1 and CDR2 (germline): SGDLS, YYNGEE. The CDR3 runs 14 residues. The CDR3 spells CASSVASANYGYTF. CDR3 nucleotides: TGTGCCAGCAGCGTAGCTTCGGCTAACTATGGCTACACCTTC.

The chain joins TRBV4-3 to TRBJ2-6; D uncertain. CDR1 LGHNA and CDR2 YSLEER come from the germline V gene. The CDR3 totals 18 residues. V lost 4 bases and J lost 0, with 16 bases in between. In DNA form, the CDR3 reads TGCGCCAGCAGCCCCCACACCCAATTATTCTCTGGGGCCAACGTCCTGACTTTC. Translation: CASSPHTQLFSGANVLTF.

This chain uses TRBV7-2 with TRBJ2-3, with D perhaps TRBD2 (5 bases). The germline V and J ends were trimmed by 3 bases and 6 bases, with 16 bases remaining between them. This CDR3 spans 15 amino acids. CDR1 and CDR2 from the germline V gene are SGHTA and FQGNSA. CDR3 nucleotide sequence: TGTGCCAGCAGCTTTGGCGGGCCCCGCGCTGATACGCAGTATTTT. It codes for CASSFGGPRADTQYF.